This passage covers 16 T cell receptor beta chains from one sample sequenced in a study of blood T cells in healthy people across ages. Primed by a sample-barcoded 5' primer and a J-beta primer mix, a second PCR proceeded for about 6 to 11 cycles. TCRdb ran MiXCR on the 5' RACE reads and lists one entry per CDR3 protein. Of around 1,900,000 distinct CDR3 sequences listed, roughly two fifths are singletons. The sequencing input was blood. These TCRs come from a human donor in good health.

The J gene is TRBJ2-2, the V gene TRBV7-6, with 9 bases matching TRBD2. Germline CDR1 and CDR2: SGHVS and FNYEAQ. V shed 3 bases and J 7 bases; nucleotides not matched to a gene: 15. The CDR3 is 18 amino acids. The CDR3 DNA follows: TGTGCCAGCAGCTTCCGGCACCGCGGGGGGGCCCTCCTCGGGGAGCTGTTTTTT. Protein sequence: CASSFRHRGGALLGELFF.

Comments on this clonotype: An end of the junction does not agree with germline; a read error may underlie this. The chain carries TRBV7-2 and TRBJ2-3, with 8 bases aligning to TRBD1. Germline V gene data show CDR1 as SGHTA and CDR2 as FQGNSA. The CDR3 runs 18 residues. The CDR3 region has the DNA TGTGCCAGCAGCTTACCCCGGCAGGGGGCATATAGCACGGATACGCAGTATTTT. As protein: CASSLPRQGAYSTDTQYF.

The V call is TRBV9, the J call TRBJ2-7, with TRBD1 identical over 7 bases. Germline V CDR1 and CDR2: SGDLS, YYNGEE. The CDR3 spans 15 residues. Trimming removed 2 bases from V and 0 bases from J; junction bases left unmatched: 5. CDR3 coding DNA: TGTGCCAGCAGCGTCCCGACAGGGCCCTCCTACGAGCAGTACTTC. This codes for CASSVPTGPSYEQYF.

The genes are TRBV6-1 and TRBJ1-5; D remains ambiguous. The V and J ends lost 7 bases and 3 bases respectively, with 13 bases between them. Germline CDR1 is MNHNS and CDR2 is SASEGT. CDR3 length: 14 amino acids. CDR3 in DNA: TGTGCCAGCAAGGTGAGCAGACTCAATCAGCCCCAGCATTTT. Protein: CASKVSRLNQPQHF.

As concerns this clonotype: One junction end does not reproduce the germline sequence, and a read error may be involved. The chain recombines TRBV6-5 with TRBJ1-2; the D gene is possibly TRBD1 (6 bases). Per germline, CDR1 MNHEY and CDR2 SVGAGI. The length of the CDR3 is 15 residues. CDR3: CASSFGTPINYSYTF. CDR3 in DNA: TGTGCCAGCAGTTTCGGGACACCAATTAACTATAGCTACACCTTC.

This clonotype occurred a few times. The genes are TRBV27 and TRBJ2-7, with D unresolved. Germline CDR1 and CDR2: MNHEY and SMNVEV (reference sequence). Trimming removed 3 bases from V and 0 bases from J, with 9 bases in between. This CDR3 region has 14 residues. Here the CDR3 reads CASSFAGVSYEQYF. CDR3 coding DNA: TGTGCCAGCAGTTTTGCTGGGGTCTCCTACGAGCAGTACTTC.

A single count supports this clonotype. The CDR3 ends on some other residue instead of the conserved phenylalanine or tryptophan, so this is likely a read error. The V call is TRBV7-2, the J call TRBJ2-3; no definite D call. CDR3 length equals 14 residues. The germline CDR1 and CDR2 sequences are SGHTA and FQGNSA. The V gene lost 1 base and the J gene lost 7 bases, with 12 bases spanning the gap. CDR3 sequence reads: CASSLGAVGYTQYS. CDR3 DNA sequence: TGTGCCAGCAGCTTAGGGGCGGTAGGATATACGCAGTATTCC.

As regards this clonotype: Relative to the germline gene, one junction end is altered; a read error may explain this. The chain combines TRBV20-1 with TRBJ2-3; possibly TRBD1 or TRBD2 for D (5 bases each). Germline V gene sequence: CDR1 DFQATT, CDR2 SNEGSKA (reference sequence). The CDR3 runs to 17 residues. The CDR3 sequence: CGARDRIRGQRANTQYF. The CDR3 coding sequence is TGCGGTGCTAGAGATAGGATTCGGGGCCAAAGAGCCAATACGCAGTATTTT.

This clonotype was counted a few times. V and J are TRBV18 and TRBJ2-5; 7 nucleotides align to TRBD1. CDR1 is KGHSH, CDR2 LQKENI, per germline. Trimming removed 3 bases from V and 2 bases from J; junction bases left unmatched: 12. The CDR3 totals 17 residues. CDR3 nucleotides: TGTGCCAGCTCACCTACCTCAGGGGGTCGTCATCAAGAGACCCAGTACTTC. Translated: CASSPTSGGRHQETQYF.

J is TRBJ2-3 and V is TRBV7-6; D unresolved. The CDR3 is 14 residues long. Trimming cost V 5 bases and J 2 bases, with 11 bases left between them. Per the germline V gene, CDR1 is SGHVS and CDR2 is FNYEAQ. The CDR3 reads CASSPQIYTDTQYF. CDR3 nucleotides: TGTGCCAGCAGCCCACAAATTTACACAGATACGCAGTATTTT.

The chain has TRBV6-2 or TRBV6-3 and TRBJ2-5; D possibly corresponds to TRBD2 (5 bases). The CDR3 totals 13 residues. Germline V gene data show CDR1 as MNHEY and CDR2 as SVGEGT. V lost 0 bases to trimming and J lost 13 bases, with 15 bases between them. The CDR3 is CASSYSGIGFSYF. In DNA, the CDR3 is TGTGCCAGCAGTTACTCCGGGATAGGTTTTTCGTACTTC.

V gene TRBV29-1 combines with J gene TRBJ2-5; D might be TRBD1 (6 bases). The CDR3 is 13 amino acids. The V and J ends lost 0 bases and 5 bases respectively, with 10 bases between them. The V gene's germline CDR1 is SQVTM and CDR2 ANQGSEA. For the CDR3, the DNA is TGCAGCGTTGAAGACAGGGGTGGGGAGACCCAGTACTTC. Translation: CSVEDRGGETQYF.

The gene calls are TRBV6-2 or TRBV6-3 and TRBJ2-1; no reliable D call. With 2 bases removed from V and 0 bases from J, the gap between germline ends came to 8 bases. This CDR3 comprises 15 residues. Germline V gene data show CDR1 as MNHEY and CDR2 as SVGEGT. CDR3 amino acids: CASSYLRSSYNEQFF. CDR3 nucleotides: TGTGCCAGCAGTTACCTGAGGAGCTCCTACAATGAGCAGTTCTTC.

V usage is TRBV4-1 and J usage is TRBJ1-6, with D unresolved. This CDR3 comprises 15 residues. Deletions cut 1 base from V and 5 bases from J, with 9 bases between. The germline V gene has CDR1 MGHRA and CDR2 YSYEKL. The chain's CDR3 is CASSQGSANNSPLHF. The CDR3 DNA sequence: TGCGCCAGCAGCCAAGGTTCGGCGAATAATTCACCCCTCCACTTT.

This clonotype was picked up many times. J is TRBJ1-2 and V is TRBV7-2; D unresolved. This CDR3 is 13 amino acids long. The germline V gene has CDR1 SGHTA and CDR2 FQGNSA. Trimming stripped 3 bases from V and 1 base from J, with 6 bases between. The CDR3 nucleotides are TGTGCCAGCAGCTTTGACATTAACTATGGCTACACCTTC. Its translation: CASSFDINYGYTF.

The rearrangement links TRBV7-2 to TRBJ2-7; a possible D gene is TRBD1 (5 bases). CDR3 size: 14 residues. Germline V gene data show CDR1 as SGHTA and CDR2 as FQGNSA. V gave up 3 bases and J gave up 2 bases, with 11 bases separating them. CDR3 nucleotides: TGTGCCAGCAGCTTTGGGTACAGGACCTACGAGCAGTACTTC. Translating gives CASSFGYRTYEQYF.